This T cell receptor (beta chain) was documented in a study of shared clonotypes between healthy human individuals. On this clone itself: Other nucleotide sequences in the sample specify the same CDR3.

Execution of the assay was at deep level. The assay was immunoSEQ multiplex PCR, and TCRdb's table has in-frame clones only and misses some. The sample includes around 1.9 million clones, 85% to 95% of them seen just once. Looked up from germline, CDR1 is MNHNY and CDR2 is SVGAGI (reference sequence). The CDR3 loop spans 14 amino acids. The V and J ends lost 3 bases and 2 bases respectively, with 10 bases between them. The naive CD8 subset, CD45RO-negative cells positively selected for CCR7, excluded terminally differentiated effector memory CD45RA+ cells. The source of this sequence is a man between 18 and 29 years old in good health. Some clones in this sample may be carry-over from other donors' samples. This chain connects TRBV6-6 to TRBJ1-1; weak D call: TRBD1 (5 bases). The sequenced material came from naive CD8+ T cells from PBMCs. The chain's CDR3 is CASSYAGGNTEAFF. The CDR3 DNA follows: TGTGCCAGCAGTTATGCCGGGGGTAACACTGAAGCTTTCTTT.